This T cell receptor (beta chain) was recorded in a study of regulatory T cells. On this clone: The antigen remains unidentified.

The PCR used 52 TRBV and 13 TRBJ primers. Sequencing was performed with immunoSEQ multiplex PCR; in TCRdb, only in-frame clones are kept and a portion is missing. Among tens of thousands of clones listed, about 93% were seen once. Study-level findings and limits: In CD3G-deficient patients, conventional CD4+ T cells were enriched for hydrophobic CDR3 residues at positions 6 and 7.

This CDR3 has 17 residues. Trimming at V came to 4 bases and at J to 8 bases, leaving 17 bases not matched to a gene. Germline CDR1 and CDR2: MDHEN and SYDVKM. Regulatory (CD25-high CD127-low) and conventional (CD25-low CD127-high) CD4+ T cells were sorted separately. This chain uses TRBV28 with TRBJ2-3, with 8 bases aligning to TRBD2. The sequencing sample was made of conventional CD4+ T cells sorted from blood. This TCR came from a child aged 2 to 15 with CD3G deficiency. In nucleotides, the CDR3 is TGTGCCAGCAGTTCCGGGCAAGAGCGGGAGTGGGAGGGTACGCAGTATTTT. Its protein is CASSSGQEREWEGTQYF.